This T cell receptor beta chain came from a study of CD8 T cells in Susac syndrome. CDR1 is MGHRA, CDR2 YSYEKL, per germline. This CDR3 is 16 amino acids long. The trim removed 2 bases at V and 4 bases at J, leaving 7 bases unmatched. Reverse transcription used about 0.45 to 1 ug RNA and random hexamers. One entry per CDR3 protein results from TCRdb running MiXCR on the immunoSEQ multiplex PCR reads. The repertoire holds roughly 190,000 distinct CDR3 sequences, with roughly 92% as singletons. The V gene is TRBV4-1, the J gene TRBJ1-3, with 8 bases lining up with TRBD1. The TCR sequence derives from a human donor in good health. Sequencing was carried out using CD4+ T cells from PBMCs. The CDR3 here is CASSQPTGAPGNTIYF. DNA for the CDR3: TGCGCCAGCAGCCAACCGACAGGGGCGCCAGGAAACACCATATATTTT.